These T cell receptor beta chains were read from a single sample in a study of blood T cell repertoires in COVID-19. Profiled with immunoSEQ multiplex PCR; TCRdb holds only in-frame clones, not every one. The repertoire includes around 300,000 clones, around 84% of them detected once, and around 2.3% sits in the top ten. Material for sequencing was PBMCs or T cells enriched from blood (not recorded which). The receptor set was obtained from a woman between 50 and 59 years old who had recovered from COVID-19. Each CDR3 is given with its conserved first and last residue. Fields, in order: D gene, clone size, V gene, J gene, CDR3 protein, CDR3 DNA. D genes are given only for firm matches. Size tells how often a clone was seen (once, few, many) or the class of an expanded clone, and some rows leave it out.

D gene: .
clone size: .
V gene: TRBV27
J gene: TRBJ2-3
CDR3 protein: CASSSLRGSTDTQYF
CDR3 DNA: TGTGCCAGCAGTTCACTCAGGGGATCCACAGATACGCAGTATTTT

D gene: .
clone size: .
V gene: TRBV30
J gene: TRBJ1-4
CDR3 protein: CAWSEYNEKLFF
CDR3 DNA: TGTGCCTGGAGCGAGTATAATGAAAAACTGTTTTTT

D gene: TRBD1
clone size: .
V gene: TRBV5-4
J gene: TRBJ1-3
CDR3 protein: CASSGTAGNTIYF
CDR3 DNA: TGTGCCAGCAGCGGGACAGCTGGAAACACCATATATTTT

D gene: .
clone size: .
V gene: TRBV7-8
J gene: TRBJ1-5
CDR3 protein: CASSSSSLKQGYNQPQHF
CDR3 DNA: TGTGCCAGCAGCTCATCATCGCTCAAACAGGGCTACAATCAGCCCCAGCATTTT

D gene: .
clone size: .
V gene: TRBV5-5
J gene: TRBJ1-1
CDR3 protein: CASSPDMTEAFF
CDR3 DNA: TGTGCCAGCAGCCCTGACATGACTGAAGCTTTCTTT

D gene: TRBD1
clone size: .
V gene: TRBV4-1
J gene: TRBJ1-3
CDR3 protein: CASSRTPGQGAAFRGNTIYF
CDR3 DNA: TGCGCCAGCAGCCGCACTCCCGGACAGGGGGCTGCTTTCAGGGGAAACACCATATATTTT

D gene: .
clone size: .
V gene: TRBV5-4
J gene: TRBJ2-1
CDR3 protein: CASSAGSSYNEQFF
CDR3 DNA: TGTGCCAGCAGCGCCGGGAGCTCCTACAATGAGCAGTTCTTC

D gene: .
clone size: .
V gene: TRBV11-2
J gene: TRBJ2-2
CDR3 protein: CASSLASRGATGELFF
CDR3 DNA: TGTGCCAGCAGCTTAGCGAGCAGGGGGGCCACCGGGGAGCTGTTTTTT

D gene: TRBD1
clone size: .
V gene: TRBV11-2
J gene: TRBJ2-3
CDR3 protein: CASSKSGGWTDTQYF
CDR3 DNA: TGTGCCAGCAGCAAATCAGGGGGCTGGACAGATACGCAGTATTTT

D gene: .
clone size: .
V gene: TRBV19
J gene: TRBJ2-5
CDR3 protein: CASSMVREETQYF
CDR3 DNA: TGTGCCAGTAGTATGGTCAGGGAAGAGACCCAGTACTTC

D gene: .
clone size: once
V gene: TRBV12-3/TRBV12-4
J gene: TRBJ2-2
CDR3 protein: CASRPRGRELFF
CDR3 DNA: TGTGCCAGCAGGCCACGGGGGAGGGAGCTGTTTTTT

D gene: .
clone size: .
V gene: TRBV11-2
J gene: TRBJ2-3
CDR3 protein: CASSLAGAQYF
CDR3 DNA: TGTGCCAGCAGCTTAGCGGGAGCGCAGTATTTT

D gene: .
clone size: few
V gene: TRBV19
J gene: TRBJ1-1
CDR3 protein: CASSIVGGGTEAFF
CDR3 DNA: TGTGCCAGTAGTATAGTGGGGGGTGGGACTGAAGCTTTCTTT

D gene: TRBD1
clone size: .
V gene: TRBV4-2
J gene: TRBJ1-2
CDR3 protein: CASSLPGQGVSGYTF
CDR3 DNA: TGTGCCAGCAGCTTACCGGGACAGGGGGTCTCTGGCTACACCTTC

D gene: TRBD1
clone size: .
V gene: TRBV30
J gene: TRBJ1-1
CDR3 protein: CAWSEGALNTEAFF
CDR3 DNA: TGTGCCTGGAGCGAGGGGGCGCTGAACACTGAAGCTTTCTTT